The 29 T cell receptor beta chains given below trace back to one sample, sequenced in a study of T cell repertoires in cytomegalovirus infection (dated by TCRdb to the late 2010s). The listed sequencing device is Illumina HiSeq 1500. TCRdb reworked the public reads: Q25 trimming with fastp, MiXCR clone assembly, productive beta chains retained. Each CDR3 protein appears once, grouped with its most common genes and DNA. Within this sample are roughly 180,000 distinct CDR3 sequences, with roughly 28% of them counted one time only. The leading ten clones occupy 30% to 40% of the sample. Sequencing was performed on PBMCs. The receptors were sampled from a human donor in good health (CMV status not recorded). Some clones in this sample may be carry-over from other donors' samples.

The chain carries TRBV27 and TRBJ2-5, with D tentatively TRBD1 (5 bases). Germline CDR1 MNHEY, CDR2 SMNVEV (reference sequence). The CDR3 length is 15 residues. V was trimmed by 6 bases and J by 3 bases, leaving 17 bases between them. This CDR3 reads CASRSDKGPEETQYF. The CDR3 coding sequence is TGTGCCAGCAGGTCTGACAAGGGGCCTGAAGAGACCCAGTACTTC.

Here the CDR3 DNA reads TGTGCCAGCTCCCCGGATATTAACGATGAAGCTTTCTTT. Protein sequence: CASSPDINDEAFF. The rearrangement links TRBV18 to TRBJ1-1; no clear D. Looked up from germline, CDR1 is KGHSH and CDR2 is LQKENI. The ends were cut back, 6 bases at V and 7 bases at J, with 15 bases in the middle. This CDR3 is 13 amino acids long.

Note on this clonotype: This clone may be a read error of a much larger clone one base away. The J gene is TRBJ1-1, the V gene TRBV15; D might be TRBD1 (5 bases). This CDR3 spans 14 amino acids. In germline, CDR1 is LNHNV, CDR2 YYDKDF (reference sequence). Trimming cost V 0 bases and J 1 base, with 6 bases left between them. The CDR3 sequence is CATSRDGGNTEAFF. The DNA of the CDR3 is TGTGCCACCAGCAGAGATGGGGGGAACACTGAAGCTTTCTTT.

Only a few counts were recorded for this clonotype. The V gene is TRBV2, the J gene TRBJ1-5, with TRBD1 matching 8 bases. The CDR3 consists of 13 residues. With 10 bases clipped from V and 5 bases from J, the junction kept 7 bases outside the gene matches. Germline CDR1 and CDR2: SNHLY and FYNNEI. The CDR3 DNA reads TGTGCCACATCGGGACAGGCCGATCAGCCCCAGCATTTT. This sequence encodes CATSGQADQPQHF.

The chain is built from TRBV20-1 and TRBJ2-3; the match to TRBD2 covers 11 bases. With V trimmed by 6 bases and J by 4 bases, 6 bases remained unmatched. The CDR3 extends over 14 amino acids. The germline V gene has CDR1 DFQATT and CDR2 SNEGSKA (reference sequence). The DNA of the CDR3 is TGCAGTGCGGGGTCTAGCGGGGGGTCAGATACGCAGTATTTT. This encodes CSAGSSGGSDTQYF.

V is TRBV3-1 and J is TRBJ2-5, with 10 bases identical to TRBD2. Germline V lookup: CDR1 LGHDT, CDR2 YNNKEL (reference sequence). The CDR3 is 17 residues long. Losses at the gene ends were 0 bases for V and 5 bases for J; bases not matched to a gene: 9. CDR3 loop: CASSQDRLAGEGETQYF. The CDR3 region has the DNA TGTGCCAGCAGCCAAGATCGGCTAGCGGGGGAGGGTGAGACCCAGTACTTC.

A few counts support this clonotype. V usage is TRBV4-1 and J usage is TRBJ2-3, with TRBD2 identical over 13 bases. V lost 3 bases, J lost 1 base, and 7 bases stayed unmatched. CDR3 size: 18 residues. Germline CDR1 reads MGHRA; CDR2 reads YSYEKL. For the CDR3, the DNA is TGCGCCAGCAGCCAGGCCCCCGGGACTAGCGGGGGCACAGATACGCAGTATTTT. It specifies CASSQAPGTSGGTDTQYF.

The chain employs TRBV29-1 and TRBJ2-1, with TRBD1 identical over 11 bases. Germline values: CDR1 SQVTM, CDR2 ANQGSEA. The CDR3 is made up of 12 amino acids. Trimming cost V 7 bases and J 12 bases; bases outside gene matches: 8. CDR3 bases: TGCAGCGCCGAGGACAGGGGGCAAGGGCAGTTCTTC. Translating gives CSAEDRGQGQFF.

This clonotype was detected only a few times. The chain couples TRBV7-4 to TRBJ2-3; possibly TRBD2 for D (5 bases). The CDR3 covers 16 residues. Per the germline V gene, CDR1 is SGHVT and CDR2 is SQSDAQ. Trimming pared 5 bases from V and 4 bases from J, leaving 19 bases between. CDR3 protein: CASSDIGGVTPDTQYF. The CDR3 DNA is TGTGCCAGCAGCGACATAGGAGGCGTCACCCCAGATACGCAGTATTTT.

The chain joins TRBV10-3 to TRBJ2-5; no definite D call. V was trimmed by 2 bases and J by 0 bases, leaving 10 bases between them. The CDR3 spans 15 residues. CDR1 and CDR2 from the germline V gene are ENHRY and SYGVKD. CDR3 sequence (DNA): TGTGCCATCAGTGAGGGACGGCCGTACCAAGAGACCCAGTACTTC. The encoded protein is CAISEGRPYQETQYF.

The V gene is TRBV14, the J gene TRBJ2-7; D gene uncertain. V dropped 3 bases and J dropped 5 bases, with 14 bases sitting between them. The CDR3 runs 14 residues. CDR1 SGHDN and CDR2 FVKESK come from the germline V gene. The CDR3 sequence: CASSHTGPLNEQYF. CDR3 DNA sequence: TGTGCCAGCAGCCATACGGGCCCTTTAAACGAGCAGTACTTC. Together with reference TRBV14 and TRBJ2-7, the CDR3 gives the full variable domain: EAGVTQFPSHSVIEKGQTVTLRCDPISGHDNLYWYRRVMGKEIKFLLHFVKESKQDESGMPNNRFLAERTGGTYSTLKVQPAELEDSGVYFCASSHTGPLNEQYFGPGTRLTVT.

In its sample, this clonotype was seen a few times. A read error may produce the germline difference seen at one junction end. This rearrangement joins TRBV7-2 to TRBJ2-3; possible D gene TRBD1, 5 bases. This CDR3 has 16 residues. Germline V gives CDR1 SGHTA, CDR2 FQGNSA. The CDR3 here is CASSLALRGLADTQYF. CDR3 sequence (DNA): TGTGCCAGCAGCTTAGCGCTTAGGGGCCTCGCAGACACGCAGTATTTT.

This clonotype was detected many times. The V call is TRBV12-5, the J call TRBJ1-5; 7 bases map to TRBD1. This CDR3 region has 20 residues. The germline V gene encodes CDR1 LGHNT and CDR2 FRNRAP. V lost 0 bases, J lost 2 bases, and 16 bases stayed unmatched. The CDR3 region has the DNA TGTGCTAGTGGTTTGGTAGGGGTGACAGGGTGGAAATACGGCAATCAGCCCCAGCATTTT. It translates to CASGLVGVTGWKYGNQPQHF.

This chain joins TRBV6-5 and TRBJ1-5, with 8 bases fitting TRBD1. The CDR3 is made up of 14 amino acids. Losses at the gene ends were 2 bases for V and 4 bases for J; bases not matched to a gene: 1. Germline-derived CDR1 and CDR2 are MNHEY and SVGAGI. CDR3 nucleotide sequence: TGTGCCAGCAGTTACACAGGGGGTAATCAGCCCCAGCATTTT. It is translated as CASSYTGGNQPQHF.

The V and J genes are TRBV14 and TRBJ2-1; D call uncertain. The germline V and J ends were trimmed by 0 bases and 6 bases, with 12 bases remaining between them. Germline assignment: CDR1 SGHDN and CDR2 FVKESK. The CDR3 is made up of 15 amino acids. The CDR3 here is CASSQDFKRVNEQFF. CDR3 coding DNA: TGTGCCAGCAGCCAAGACTTTAAAAGGGTCAATGAGCAGTTCTTC.

The chain is built from TRBV6-8 and TRBJ1-1; no clear D gene. This CDR3 has 15 amino acids. The germline CDR1 and CDR2 sequences are MNHGY and SAAAGT. Trimming took 0 bases from V and 4 from J, leaving 12 bases between them. CDR3 coding DNA: TGTGCCAGCAGTTACTCGAACGCAAGGAGCACTGAAGCTTTCTTT. Amino acids: CASSYSNARSTEAFF.

This clonotype came up a few times. The gene calls are TRBV19 and TRBJ2-7, with 9 bases identical to TRBD2. V was clipped by 5 bases and J by 0 bases; unmatched bases: 11. The germline gives CDR1 LNHDA, CDR2 SQIVND (reference sequence). The CDR3 has 17 amino acids. DNA of the CDR3: TGTGCCAGTAGTCCAAGAGCGGGGGGCTACAGCTCCTACGAGCAGTACTTC. This encodes CASSPRAGGYSSYEQYF.

The chain links TRBV5-3 to TRBJ2-1, with 11 bases identical to TRBD2. TRBV5-3 is given ORF status, its function remaining uncertain. This CDR3 region has 16 residues. Trimming took 8 bases from V and 9 from J; bases not matched to a gene: 16. CDR3 in DNA: TGTGCCAGCAGTAAGGCCCCTAGCGGGGGGCCGGGTGAGCAGTTCTTC. Translation gives CASSKAPSGGPGEQFF.

Only a few counts were recorded for this clonotype. V and J are TRBV7-8 and TRBJ2-5; the match to TRBD2 covers 7 bases. The CDR3 has 14 residues. V was clipped by 2 bases and J by 2 bases; unmatched bases: 2. Germline V gene sequence: CDR1 SGHVS, CDR2 FQNEAQ. The CDR3 loop is CASSLFSGQETQYF. The CDR3 nucleotides read TGTGCCAGCAGCTTATTTAGCGGGCAAGAGACCCAGTACTTC.

The CDR3 nucleotides are TGTGCCAGCAGCCTCACGGGGTCACCCCTCCACTTT. This sequence encodes CASSLTGSPLHF. The chain carries TRBV7-6 and TRBJ1-6; D uncertain. Trimming left V 5 bases short and J 10 bases short, with 9 bases between. Germline V gene data show CDR1 as SGHVS and CDR2 as FNYEAQ. CDR3 length equals 12 residues.

The chain uses TRBV7-8 and TRBJ2-1, with 7 bases fitting TRBD1. The V segment lost 4 bases and the J segment 7 bases; nucleotides outside the gene matches: 4. Germline V gene lookup returns CDR1 SGHVS and CDR2 FQNEAQ. This CDR3 has 13 residues. The CDR3 nucleotides read TGTGCCAGCAGCTCAAACAGGGGAAATGAGCAGTTCTTC. Residues: CASSSNRGNEQFF. Full variable domain (remainder filled in from reference TRBV7-8 and TRBJ2-1): GAGVSQSPRYKVAKRGQDVALRCDPISGHVSLFWYQQALGQGPEFLTYFQNEAQLDKSGLPSDRFFAERPEGSVSTLKIQRTQQEDSAVYLCASSSNRGNEQFFGPGTRLTVL.

V gene TRBV12-3 or TRBV12-4 combines with J gene TRBJ2-1; D may correspond to TRBD1 or TRBD2 (5 bases each). The V end was cut by 5 bases, the J end by 8 bases, with 19 bases between. The CDR3 extends over 15 amino acids. CDR3 coding DNA: TGTGCCAGCAGTAGGGACGTGACGTCAACTTATGAGCAGTTCTTC. Amino acids: CASSRDVTSTYEQFF.

The CDR3 loop reads CSARGSGRWVYTF. The DNA of the CDR3 is TGCAGTGCTAGGGGCTCGGGACGGTGGGTCTACACCTTC. This chain connects TRBV20-1 to TRBJ1-2, with TRBD1 as a possible D gene (5 bases). Germline V gene sequence: CDR1 DFQATT, CDR2 SNEGSKA (reference sequence). V lost 3 bases and J lost 10, with 18 bases in between. CDR3 length: 13 amino acids.

The chain recombines TRBV7-2 with TRBJ1-6; D gene uncertain. Trimming left V 4 bases short and J 4 bases short, with 11 bases between. The CDR3 length is 15 residues. Germline loops: CDR1 SGHTA, CDR2 FQGNSA. The CDR3 coding sequence is TGTGCCAGCAGCTCCCGGGGAGTTTATAATTCACCCCTCCACTTT. Its translation: CASSSRGVYNSPLHF.

In this sample, this clonotype turned up a few times. This rearrangement joins TRBV12-3 or TRBV12-4 to TRBJ2-5; D is uncertain. Trimming pared 6 bases from V and 5 bases from J, leaving 7 bases between. The CDR3 loop spans 11 amino acids. The CDR3 DNA sequence: TGTGCCAGCAGGATCTCTGAGACCCAGTACTTC. This translates into CASRISETQYF.

This clonotype was detected only a few times. The chain employs TRBV4-2 and TRBJ1-1, with no clear D. The CDR3 consists of 13 residues. Germline V CDR1 and CDR2: LGHNA, YNFKEQ. V dropped 0 bases and J dropped 6 bases, with 8 bases sitting between them. In DNA form, the CDR3 reads TGTGCCAGCAGCCAAGATGCGGCCGCTGAAGCTTTCTTT. Its translation: CASSQDAAAEAFF.

This clonotype was seen a handful of times. J is TRBJ1-1 and V is TRBV7-8; D unresolved. The germline CDR1 and CDR2 sequences are SGHVS and FQNEAQ. The CDR3 covers 13 residues. V lost 7 bases to trimming and J lost 0 bases, with 9 bases between them. CDR3 nucleotide sequence: TGTGCCAGCAAGCGGGATTTGAACACTGAAGCTTTCTTT. Amino acid sequence: CASKRDLNTEAFF.

This clonotype came up a few times. Here the CDR3 reads CASRQGMEAFF. The DNA for the CDR3 is TGTGCCAGCAGGCAGGGGATGGAGGCTTTCTTT. The chain employs TRBV6-4 and TRBJ1-1; perhaps TRBD1 as D (6 bases). Trimming stripped 6 bases from V and 11 bases from J, with 13 bases between. CDR3 length: 11 amino acids. Per germline, CDR1 MRHNA and CDR2 SNTAGT.

This clonotype showed up many times. The V gene is TRBV7-2, the J gene TRBJ1-1; no firm D call. V lost 2 bases and J lost 7, with 17 bases in between. The CDR3 is 15 residues long. CDR1 SGHTA and CDR2 FQGNSA come from the germline V gene. This CDR3 is CASSLQMEHGREAFF. CDR3 sequence (DNA): TGTGCCAGCAGCTTACAAATGGAACATGGCCGTGAAGCTTTCTTT.